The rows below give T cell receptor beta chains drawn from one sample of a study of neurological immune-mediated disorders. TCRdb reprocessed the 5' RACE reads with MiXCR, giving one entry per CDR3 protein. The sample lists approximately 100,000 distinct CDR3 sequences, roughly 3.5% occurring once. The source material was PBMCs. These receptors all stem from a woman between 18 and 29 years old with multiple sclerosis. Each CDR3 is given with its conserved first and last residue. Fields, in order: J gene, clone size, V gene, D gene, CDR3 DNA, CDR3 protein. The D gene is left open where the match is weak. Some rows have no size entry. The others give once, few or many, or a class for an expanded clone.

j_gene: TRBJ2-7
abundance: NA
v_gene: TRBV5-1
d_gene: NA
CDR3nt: TGCGCCAGCAGCTTCTGGGGCCCACTCCTTGGGTACGAGCAGTACTTC
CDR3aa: CASSFWGPLLGYEQYF

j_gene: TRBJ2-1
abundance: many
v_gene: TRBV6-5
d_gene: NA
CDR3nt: TGTGCCAGCAGTTCCGGTGGGTCTGAGCAGTTCTTC
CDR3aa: CASSSGGSEQFF

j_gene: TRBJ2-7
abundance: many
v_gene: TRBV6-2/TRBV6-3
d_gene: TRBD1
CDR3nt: TGTGCCAGCAGGTCGACAGGGGGGCTTACCTACGAGCAGTACTTC
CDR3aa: CASRSTGGLTYEQYF

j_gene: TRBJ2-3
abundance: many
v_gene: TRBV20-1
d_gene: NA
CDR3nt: TGCAGTGCTAGAGCAGGCTTGGGAGACACAGATACGCAGTATTTT
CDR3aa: CSARAGLGDTDTQYF

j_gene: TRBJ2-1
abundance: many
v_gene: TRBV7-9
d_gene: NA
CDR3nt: TGTGCCAGCAGCTTAGTCCTAGGCAACAATGAGCAGTTCTTC
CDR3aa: CASSLVLGNNEQFF

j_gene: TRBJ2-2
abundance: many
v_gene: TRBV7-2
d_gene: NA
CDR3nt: TGTGCCAGCAGCGCCTCCCGGGGGGCCGTGGTCTCCGGGGAGCTGTTTTTT
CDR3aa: CASSASRGAVVSGELFF

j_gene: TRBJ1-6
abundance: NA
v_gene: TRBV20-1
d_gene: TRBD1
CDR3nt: TGCAGTGCTACCCCGACAGGGGAGGGTTCAACCCTCAACTTT
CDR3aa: CSATPTGEGSTLNF

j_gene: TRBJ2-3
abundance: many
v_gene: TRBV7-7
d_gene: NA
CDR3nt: TGTGCTAGCAGCTTGGACAGCACAGATACGCAGTATTTT
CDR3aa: CASSLDSTDTQYF

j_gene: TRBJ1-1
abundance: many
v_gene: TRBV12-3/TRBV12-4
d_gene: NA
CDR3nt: TGTGCCAGCAGTTTACGTCTAACTGAAGCTTTCTTT
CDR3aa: CASSLRLTEAFF

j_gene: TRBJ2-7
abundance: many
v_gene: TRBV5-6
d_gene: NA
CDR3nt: TGTGCCAGCAGCTTGGGTAGGTTGGAGCAGTACTTC
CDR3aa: CASSLGRLEQYF

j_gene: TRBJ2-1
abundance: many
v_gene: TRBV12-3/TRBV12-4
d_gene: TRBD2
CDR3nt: TGTGCCAGCAGCACCCCGAGCGGGAGGGCCTACAATGAGCAGTTCTTC
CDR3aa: CASSTPSGRAYNEQFF

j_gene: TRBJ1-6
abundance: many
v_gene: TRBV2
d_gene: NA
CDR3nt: TGTGCCAGCAGGGGTCAGAGTAATTCACCCCTCCACTTT
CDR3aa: CASRGQSNSPLHF

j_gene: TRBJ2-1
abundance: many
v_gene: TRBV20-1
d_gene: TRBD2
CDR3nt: TGCAGTGCTAGAGCACTAGCGGGGGGGCTGAATGAGCAGTTCTTC
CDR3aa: CSARALAGGLNEQFF

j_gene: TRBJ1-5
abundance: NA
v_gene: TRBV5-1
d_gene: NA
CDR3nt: TGCGCCAGCAGCTTCGGGCAAAGGGGTCAACCCCAGCATTTT
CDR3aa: CASSFGQRGQPQHF

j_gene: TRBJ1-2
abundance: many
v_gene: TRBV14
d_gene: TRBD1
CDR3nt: TGTGCCAGCAGCCGCGGACAGGACGCGCTCAACTATGGCTACACCTTC
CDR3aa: CASSRGQDALNYGYTF

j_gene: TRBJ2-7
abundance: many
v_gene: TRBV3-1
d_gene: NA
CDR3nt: TGTGCCAGCAGCAGTGCGGAGTCCTACGAGCAGTACTTC
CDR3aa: CASSSAESYEQYF

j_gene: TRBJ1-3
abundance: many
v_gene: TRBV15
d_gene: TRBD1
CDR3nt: TGTGCCACCAGCAGGGACAGGGCCGTTGGAAACACCATATATTTT
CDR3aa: CATSRDRAVGNTIYF

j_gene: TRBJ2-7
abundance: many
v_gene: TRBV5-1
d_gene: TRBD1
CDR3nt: TGCGCCAGCAGCTTCCGACAGGGGGACTACGAGCAGTACTTC
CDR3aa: CASSFRQGDYEQYF

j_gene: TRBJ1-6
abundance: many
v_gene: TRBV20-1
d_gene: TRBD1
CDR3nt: TGCAGTGCTAGAGATTCGGCAGGGGGCAGTTCACCCCTCCACTTT
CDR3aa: CSARDSAGGSSPLHF

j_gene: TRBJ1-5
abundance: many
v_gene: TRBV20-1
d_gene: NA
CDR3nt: TGCAGTGCTAGAGATCGGATGACAGATAGCAATCAGCCCCAGCATTTT
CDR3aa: CSARDRMTDSNQPQHF

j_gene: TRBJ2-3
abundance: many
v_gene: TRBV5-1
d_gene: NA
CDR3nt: TGCGCCAGCAGCTTGGAAGGCGGGTCAGATACGCAGTATTTT
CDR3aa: CASSLEGGSDTQYF

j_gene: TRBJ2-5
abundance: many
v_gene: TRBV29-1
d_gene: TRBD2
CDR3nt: TGCAGCGGGCGAGCGGGACAAGAGACCCAGTACTTC
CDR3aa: CSGRAGQETQYF

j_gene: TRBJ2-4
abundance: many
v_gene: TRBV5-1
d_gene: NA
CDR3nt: TGCGCCAGCAGCTTGGACTGGGCCGCCAAAAACATTCAGTACTTC
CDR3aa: CASSLDWAAKNIQYF

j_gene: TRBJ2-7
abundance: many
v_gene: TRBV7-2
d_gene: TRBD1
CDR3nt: TGTGCCAGCAGCTCCAGACAGGGGAGGACAAGCGAGCAGTACTTC
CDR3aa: CASSSRQGRTSEQYF

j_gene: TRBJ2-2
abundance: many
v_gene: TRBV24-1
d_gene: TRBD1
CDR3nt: TGTGCCACCAGTGACCCAGGGGGCGGTGGCACCGGGGAGCTGTTTTTT
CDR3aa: CATSDPGGGGTGELFF

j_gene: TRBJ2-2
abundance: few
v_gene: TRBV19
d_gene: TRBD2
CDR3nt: TGTGCCAGTAGTAACCAACTAGCGGGAGGAACCGGGGAGCTGTTTTTT
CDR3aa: CASSNQLAGGTGELFF

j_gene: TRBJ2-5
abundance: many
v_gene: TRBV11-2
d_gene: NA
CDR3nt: TGTGCCATTACAATGGACAGACACCAAGAGACCCAGTACTTC
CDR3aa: CAITMDRHQETQYF

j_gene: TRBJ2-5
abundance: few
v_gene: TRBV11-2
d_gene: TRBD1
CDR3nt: TGTGCCAGCAGCTCTTACGCCGGGACAGGGGGGGAGACCCAGTACTTT
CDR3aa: CASSSYAGTGGETQYF

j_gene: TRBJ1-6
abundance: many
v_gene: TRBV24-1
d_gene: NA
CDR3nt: TGTGCCACCAGTGATTTTCGAGGGGAACGTTCACCCCTCCACTTT
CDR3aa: CATSDFRGERSPLHF

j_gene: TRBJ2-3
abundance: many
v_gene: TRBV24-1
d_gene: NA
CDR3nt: TGTGCCACCAGTACAACGGGCAATACGCAGTATTTT
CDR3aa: CATSTTGNTQYF

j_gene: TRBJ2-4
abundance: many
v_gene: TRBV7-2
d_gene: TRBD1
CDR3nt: TGTGCCAGCAGCCCACGACAGGGCCTAGCCAAAAACATTCAGTACTTC
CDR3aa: CASSPRQGLAKNIQYF

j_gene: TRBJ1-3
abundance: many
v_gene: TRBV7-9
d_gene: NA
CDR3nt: TGTGCCAGCAGCTTAGGGTTCGGCCTCACCTCTGGAAACACCATATATTTT
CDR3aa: CASSLGFGLTSGNTIYF

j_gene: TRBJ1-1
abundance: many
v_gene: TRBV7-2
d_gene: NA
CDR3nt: TGTGCCAGCAGACTGACTACCGGCGCTGAAGCTTTCTTT
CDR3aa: CASRLTTGAEAFF

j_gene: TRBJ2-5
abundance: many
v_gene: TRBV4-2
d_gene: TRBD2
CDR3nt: TGTGCCAGCAGCCAAGTTATGGGTAGCGGGGGGTTGCAGACCCAGTACTTC
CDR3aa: CASSQVMGSGGLQTQYF

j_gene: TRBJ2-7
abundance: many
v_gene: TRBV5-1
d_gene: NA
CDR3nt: TGCGCCAGCAGCTTAGGCGGACTCTCCTACGAGCAGTACTTC
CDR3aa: CASSLGGLSYEQYF

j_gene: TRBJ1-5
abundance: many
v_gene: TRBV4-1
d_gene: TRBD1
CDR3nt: TGCGCCAGCAGCCCCCTGATTGCTCCGGGACAGGGGGTGTGGAGCAATCAGCCCCAGCATTTT
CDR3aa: CASSPLIAPGQGVWSNQPQHF

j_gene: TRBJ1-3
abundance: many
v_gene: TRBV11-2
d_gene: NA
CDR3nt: TGTGCCAGCAGCTTGGTCCTGGGAAACACCATATATTTT
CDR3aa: CASSLVLGNTIYF